Detailed here is one T cell receptor (beta chain). Its antigen remains unidentified. The CDR3 is made up of 14 amino acids. Germline values: CDR1 MNHEY, CDR2 SMNVEV (reference sequence). Trimming pared 1 base from V and 7 bases from J, leaving 13 bases between. This specimen comes from a study of T cell responses to AZD1222 COVID-19 vaccine. Study-wide results and caveats: Repertoires were obtained solely post-peak T cell response. Close to half of spike-specific TCRs reportedly recognize unmutated variant regions. AZD1222 recipients seropositive at baseline numbered only 5 or 6.

Generated by immunoSEQ multiplex PCR, the TCRdb table keeps only in-frame clones and is missing some. The repertoire holds about 150,000 clones, with around 90% as singletons. This sample comprised peripheral blood, obtained on day 0 of AZD1222 vaccination. V and J are TRBV27 and TRBJ2-5, with D perhaps TRBD2 (6 bases). The TCR sequence derives from an adult in good health. In DNA, the CDR3 is TGTGCCAGCAGTTTATGGGGGGAAGGCCGGACCCAGTACTTC. Its translation is CASSLWGEGRTQYF.